Described below is a single T cell receptor beta chain sequence and its context. It has no known antigen specificity. There are no base qualities to consult, and no much larger clone falls within one base. Trimming at the junction amounts to 4 bases on V and 1 base on J, and the germline ends lie 8 bases apart. In the germline V gene, CDR1 corresponds to MNHEY and CDR2 to SVGAGI. The CDR3 has 13 amino acids, counting the end cysteine and phenylalanine. The read is trimmed to its CDR3 DNA, 39 bases read in frame from base 1. The data stem from a study of blood T cell repertoires in COVID-19 (dated by TCRdb to the early 2020s). Concerning the study at large: The collaborator samples originated in the United States, Italy and Spain and spanned the acute and convalescent phases of COVID-19. Sample metadata almost always included a de-identified subject ID, COVID-19 status, age in years and sex. A freely available public database, intended as a resource for researchers studying the immune response to SARS-CoV-2, is where the repertoires were released. The dataset comprised deeply sampled blood TCRbeta repertoires from subjects exposed to, actively infected with, or recovered from COVID-19. Samples came from the ongoing ImmuneRACE study (first 160 participants) plus 1,254 subjects from 6 global collaborators. Where available, HLA class I and class II types were obtained from metadata supplied by the sample provider rather than from assay-based typing. The prospective study material was composed of cDNA or gDNA derived from T cells, B-cell-depleted T cells, or PBMCs. The paper as a whole reports these results and caveats: How much clinical and demographic metadata was included differed by source and by participant, and the metadata was provided uncurated.

TCRbeta CDR3 regions were amplified from genomic DNA by means of the immunoSEQ Assay, a bias-controlled multiplex PCR. The study's processing was this. Nucleated cell counts per sample were estimated from amplification of reference gene primers within the assay. To quantify the absolute abundance of each unique TCRbeta CDR3 rearrangement, sequence reads were collapsed and filtered. For each sample, productive Simpson clonality was calculated as the square root of Simpson's diversity index over productive rearrangements. This immuneACCESS table, as held by TCRdb, lists in-frame sequences with V and J called but not all clones. Of the missing ones, under half trace to an unresolved V gene in checked studies; the others have no known cause. V and J calls and clone size come straight from that table; D and trimming were deduced from the DNA. The sample table contains about 370,000 clones; only one count was recorded for 80% to 90% of them. Of the sample, approximately 1% falls within the top ten clones.

Enrolling through a virtual design, the prospective study's participants ranged in age from roughly 18 to 89 years and lived across roughly 23 United States geographic areas. To assign participants to cohorts, the prospective study relied on clinical history that participants themselves reported in a screening survey and a study questionnaire. Recovered participants in ImmuneRACE Cohort 3 were defined as having two consecutive negative NP/OP PCR tests, clearance from a healthcare professional, or resolution of symptoms. In the prospective study, whole blood, serum and a nasopharyngeal or oropharyngeal swab were collected from each participant by mobile phlebotomists. Prospective study participants could optionally give additional blood draws and questionnaires over a roughly two-month period. Before DNA extraction, blood samples from the prospective study were shipped at room temperature or frozen.

Material for sequencing was PBMCs or T cells enriched from blood (not recorded which). This receptor was identified in a man aged 18 to 30 who had recovered from COVID-19. The sequence is built from TRBV6-5 and TRBJ2-7; no D gene is confidently identified. The nucleotide sequence reads TGTGCCAGCAGTTCCAACAGTTCCTACGAGCAGTACTTC. This translates into CASSSNSSYEQYF.